Described below is a single T cell receptor beta chain sequence and its context. Its antigen is still unknown. The sample comes from a study of post-analysis software for immune sequencing data. Looking at the study overall: Included courses were relapsing-remitting and secondary progressive multiple sclerosis; progressive-relapsing multiple sclerosis was also included.

Built from TCR beta cDNA, the libraries had unique molecular identifiers in them. Starting from roughly 1 to 10 million T cells, the study yielded 450,000 to 500,000 cDNA molecules. MiXCR, applied by TCRdb to the PCR reads, yields one record per CDR3 protein. Of about 500,000 distinct CDR3 sequences in the sample, under 55% are singletons; the top ten hold roughly 12%. General study findings and limits: By F measure, strong co-clustering occurred among samples prepared in the same batch. Normalized Chao1 diversity in multiple sclerosis patients fell significantly below that of controls. TRBV segments more frequent in patients than in controls numbered a few and included TRBV5-6, TRBV5-1 and TRBV20-1.

This CDR3 contains 15 residues. V shed 5 bases and J shed 5 bases, with 16 bases lying between them. CDR1 and CDR2 (germline): SGHTA, FQGNSA. Sequences were obtained from blood. The chain joins TRBV7-2 to TRBJ2-1, with D possibly being TRBD1 (6 bases). The source is a girl aged 10 to 17 with multiple sclerosis. The CDR3 region has the DNA TGTGCCAGCAGCACCGGGACACGACTCAACAATGAGCAGTTCTTC. Protein sequence: CASSTGTRLNNEQFF.